The 29 T cell receptor beta chains below all came from one sample that was sequenced in a study of shared clonotypes between healthy human individuals. The repertoire was sequenced with immunoSEQ multiplex PCR; TCRdb's copy has only in-frame clones and lacks some. Among some 360,000 clones, 73% were seen once, and the ten largest hold under 11%. The sequenced sample consisted of memory CD4+ T cells sorted from blood. The subset is: CD45RA-negative fraction. These receptors came from a man aged 25-45 years in good health.

The rearrangement joins TRBV11-3 to TRBJ2-2, with D perhaps matching TRBD1 (5 bases). The CDR3 loop spans 13 amino acids. Germline CDR1 and CDR2: SGHNT and YENEEA. The V end was cut by 1 base, the J end by 6 bases, with 6 bases between. The CDR3 bases are TGTGCCAGCAGCTTAGCCAGGGCCGGGGAGCTGTTTTTT. It yields the protein CASSLARAGELFF.

The V call is TRBV7-9, the J call TRBJ2-7; D is possibly TRBD1 (6 bases). Germline V gene lookup returns CDR1 SEHNR and CDR2 FQNEAQ (reference sequence). The CDR3 runs 16 residues. Trimming took off 0 bases at V and 5 bases at J, with 17 bases between the two ends. The CDR3 reads CASSLATVGAMDEQYF. As DNA, the CDR3 is TGTGCCAGCAGCTTAGCAACCGTGGGGGCGATGGACGAGCAGTACTTC. Looking up the rest from reference TRBV7-9 and TRBJ2-7 gives the full variable domain: DTGVSQNPRHKITKRGQNVTFRCDPISEHNRLYWYRQTLGQGPEFLTYFQNEAQLEKSRLLSDRFSAERPKGSFSTLEIQRTEQGDSAMYLCASSLATVGAMDEQYFGPGTRLTVT.

There are a few counts of this clone. Distinct nucleotide sequences in the sample also encode this CDR3. This rearrangement joins TRBV9 to TRBJ1-3, with D unresolved. This CDR3 is built from 14 residues. Germline lookup yields CDR1 SGDLS and CDR2 YYNGEE. V was trimmed by 2 bases and J by 0 bases, leaving 6 bases between them. CDR3 loop: CASSVQSSGNTIYF. The CDR3 DNA sequence: TGTGCCAGCAGCGTTCAGAGCTCTGGAAACACCATATATTTT.

The chain uses TRBV7-9 and TRBJ1-2, with 7 positions matching TRBD1. V lost 7 bases to trimming and J lost 8 bases; unmatched junction nucleotides: 10. The CDR3 loop spans 13 amino acids. Germline CDR1 SEHNR, CDR2 FQNEAQ (reference sequence). The CDR3 DNA is TGTGCCAGCAACCCCTCCGACAGGGTCGGCTACACCTTC. Encoded protein: CASNPSDRVGYTF.

V usage is TRBV29-1 and J usage is TRBJ2-3, with D uncertain. Trimming shortened V by 6 bases and J by 2 bases, and 15 bases separated the two germline ends. From germline, CDR1 is SQVTM and CDR2 ANQGSEA. The CDR3 covers 14 residues. The CDR3 loop reads CSVETPGHTDTQYF. The CDR3 DNA reads as TGCAGCGTCGAAACCCCCGGGCACACAGATACGCAGTATTTT.

Note on this clone: The same CDR3 can be traced to other DNA sequences in this sample. This rearrangement joins TRBV5-1 to TRBJ1-1; D is possibly TRBD1 (5 bases). The V gene lost 4 bases and the J gene lost 3 bases, with 13 bases spanning the gap. Germline loops: CDR1 SGHRS, CDR2 YFSETQ. This CDR3 spans 14 amino acids. As DNA, the CDR3 is TGCGCCAGCAGCCCCCAGGGAGGAGACACTGAAGCTTTCTTT. Its translation: CASSPQGGDTEAFF. The entire variable domain, with the rest obtained from reference TRBV5-1 and TRBJ1-1, is as follows: KAGVTQTPRYLIKTRGQQVTLSCSPISGHRSVSWYQQTPGQGLQFLFEYFSETQRNKGNFPGRFSGRQFSNSRSEMNVSTLELGDSALYLCASSPQGGDTEAFFGQGTRLTVV.

This sequence joins TRBV5-1 and TRBJ2-1, with 8 bases identical to TRBD2. V shed 5 bases, J shed 3 bases, and the junction held 7 bases outside the gene matches. This CDR3 comprises 15 residues. CDR1 is SGHRS, CDR2 YFSETQ, per germline. The CDR3 spells CASSSSGSDYNEQFF. DNA for the CDR3: TGCGCCAGCAGTTCAAGCGGGAGTGACTACAATGAGCAGTTCTTC.

This clone was counted only a few times. The chain employs TRBV10-2 and TRBJ2-3, with TRBD1 matching over 9 bases. The CDR3 loop spans 15 amino acids. Trimming cost V 3 bases and J 5 bases; bases outside gene matches: 6. Per the germline V gene, CDR1 is WSHSY and CDR2 is SAAADI. The CDR3 DNA reads TGCGCCAGCAGTGAAAAGGACAGGGGTTTAGATACGCAGTATTTT. It codes for CASSEKDRGLDTQYF.

V gene TRBV18 combines with J gene TRBJ2-1; D is undetermined. Trimming took 2 bases from V and 5 from J, leaving 7 bases between them. The CDR3 contains 13 residues. Germline values: CDR1 KGHSH, CDR2 LQKENI. The CDR3 bases are TGTGCCAGCTCACCAGGCGTGAACAATGAGCAGTTCTTC. Translation: CASSPGVNNEQFF.

CDR3 amino acids: CASSLVLAGNIQYF. The CDR3, as DNA: TGCGCCAGCAGCTTGGTACTAGCGGGAAACATTCAGTACTTC. The chain employs TRBV5-1 and TRBJ2-4; 9 positions agree with TRBD2. There are 14 residues in the CDR3. Germline CDR1 SGHRS, CDR2 YFSETQ. Losses at the gene ends were 0 bases for V and 6 bases for J; bases not matched to a gene: 1.

The chain combines TRBV29-1 with TRBJ1-2; 8 bases are a match to TRBD1. The germline gives CDR1 SQVTM, CDR2 ANQGSEA. This CDR3 has 15 amino acids. V gave up 6 bases and J gave up 0 bases; unmatched junction bases: 9. The chain's CDR3 is CSVYGGTGSNYGYTF. The CDR3 DNA reads TGCAGCGTATATGGCGGGACAGGCTCTAACTATGGCTACACCTTC. The variable domain in full, with the rest retrieved from reference TRBV29-1 and TRBJ1-2, is SAVISQKPSRDICQRGTSLTIQCQVDSQVTMMFWYRQQPGQSLTLIATANQGSEATYESGFVIDKFPISRPNLTFSTLTVSNMSPEDSSIYLCSVYGGTGSNYGYTFGSGTRLTVV.

The chain joins TRBV10-1 to TRBJ1-2; 9 bases match TRBD1. Per the germline V gene, CDR1 is WNHNN and CDR2 is SYGVQD (reference sequence). V gave up 0 bases and J gave up 0 bases; unmatched junction bases: 17. The CDR3 runs 21 residues. CDR3 DNA sequence: TGCGCCAGCAGTGAGTCTAAAAAAGTTGGACGAAGACAGGGGGCTAACTATGGCTACACCTTC. Amino acid sequence: CASSESKKVGRRQGANYGYTF.

The chain joins TRBV6-1 to TRBJ2-1, with D possibly TRBD2 on 5 matching bases. This CDR3 is 13 amino acids long. In germline, CDR1 is MNHNS, CDR2 SASEGT. The germline V and J ends were trimmed by 7 bases and 2 bases, with 9 bases remaining between them. The CDR3: CASNAGTYNEQFF. The CDR3 nucleotides are TGTGCCAGCAATGCGGGTACCTACAATGAGCAGTTCTTC.

The rearrangement links TRBV5-1 to TRBJ1-1; TRBD1 is a possible D gene (5 bases). Germline V gene lookup returns CDR1 SGHRS and CDR2 YFSETQ. This CDR3 has 15 amino acids. Trimming left V 1 base short and J 3 bases short, with 13 bases between. In DNA form, the CDR3 reads TGCGCCAGCAGCTTGTACGGGGCGCAGGACACTGAAGCTTTCTTT. Translated: CASSLYGAQDTEAFF. Together with reference TRBV5-1 and TRBJ1-1, the CDR3 gives the full variable domain: KAGVTQTPRYLIKTRGQQVTLSCSPISGHRSVSWYQQTPGQGLQFLFEYFSETQRNKGNFPGRFSGRQFSNSRSEMNVSTLELGDSALYLCASSLYGAQDTEAFFGQGTRLTVV.

The chain uses TRBV6-1 and TRBJ1-6, with D hard to call. Germline V gene data show CDR1 as MNHNS and CDR2 as SASEGT. CDR3 length equals 17 residues. The germline V and J ends were trimmed by 3 bases and 0 bases, with 12 bases remaining between them. CDR3 sequence (DNA): TGTGCCAGCAGTGAGATCGCGGGGAGCTCCTATAATTCACCCCTCCACTTT. This sequence encodes CASSEIAGSSYNSPLHF.

The chain has TRBV5-6 and TRBJ2-3, with TRBD2 matching over 7 bases. The CDR3 consists of 15 residues. CDR1 SGHDT and CDR2 YYEEEE come from the germline V gene. The junction had 6 bases not matched to a gene; V was cut back by 1 base and J by 4 bases. Here the CDR3 DNA reads TGTGCCAGCAGCTTGCTTAAGCGGGATGCAGATACGCAGTATTTT. Protein product: CASSLLKRDADTQYF.

This clone was seen a handful of times. The chain is built from TRBV18 and TRBJ1-2; D is perhaps TRBD1 (5 bases). CDR3 length equals 14 residues. Trimming took off 5 bases at V and 4 bases at J, with 14 bases between the two ends. Germline V CDR1 and CDR2: KGHSH, LQKENI. The CDR3 spells CASSSTGDGYGYTF. For the CDR3, the DNA is TGTGCCAGCTCAAGTACAGGTGACGGCTATGGCTACACCTTC.

The gene calls are TRBV11-2 and TRBJ2-5; TRBD2 aligns across 7 bases. The V segment lost 5 bases and the J segment 5 bases; nucleotides outside the gene matches: 11. The CDR3 contains 15 residues. Germline CDR1 SGHAT, CDR2 FQNNGV. Here the CDR3 DNA reads TGTGCCAGCAGCCCTCTGCGGGAGAGCTTTGAGACCCAGTACTTC. It yields the protein CASSPLRESFETQYF.

CDR3 residues: CASSDSVNGGYTF. The CDR3 DNA sequence: TGTGCCAGCAGTGATAGTGTGAACGGTGGCTACACCTTC. V and J are TRBV25-1 and TRBJ1-2; D gene uncertain. There are 13 residues in the CDR3. Germline CDR1 is MGHDK and CDR2 is SYGVNS. Trimming shortened V by 3 bases and J by 7 bases, and 12 bases separated the two germline ends.

The CDR3 region has the DNA TGTGCCAGCAGCTTGCTGGGGGGTCTGGGAGAGACCCAGTACTTC. Translation gives CASSLLGGLGETQYF. The chain combines TRBV5-6 with TRBJ2-5; maybe TRBD2 (6 bases). V was cut by 1 base and J by 4 bases, with 14 bases left in between. The CDR3 is made up of 15 amino acids. Germline CDR1 and CDR2: SGHDT and YYEEEE.

The table lists this clone with a count of one. The chain carries TRBV11-2 and TRBJ2-1; D is uncertain. CDR3 length equals 14 residues. The germline V gene has CDR1 SGHAT and CDR2 FQNNGV. Trimming took 6 bases from V and 4 from J, leaving 13 bases between them. The CDR3 DNA reads as TGTGCCAGCAGAGAAATGACGCAATACAATGAGCAGTTCTTC. Translating it yields CASREMTQYNEQFF.

A single count supports this clone. J is TRBJ2-7 and V is TRBV19, with D perhaps TRBD1 (6 bases). The V end was cut by 6 bases, the J end by 0 bases, with 12 bases between. CDR1 LNHDA and CDR2 SQIVND come from the germline V gene (reference sequence). This CDR3 has 14 amino acids. The CDR3 region has the DNA TGTGCCAGTAGAGAAACGGGACACTCCTACGAGCAGTACTTC. Its protein is CASRETGHSYEQYF.

V usage is TRBV19 and J usage is TRBJ2-2; 7 bases line up with TRBD2. The junction had 14 bases not matched to a gene; V was cut back by 4 bases and J by 6 bases. Germline V gene data show CDR1 as LNHDA and CDR2 as SQIVND (reference sequence). The CDR3 extends over 17 amino acids. CDR3 amino acids: CASSSPRAGAGAGELFF. Written as DNA, the CDR3 is TGTGCCAGTAGTAGTCCGCGGGCGGGAGCCGGTGCCGGGGAGCTGTTTTTT.

The V call is TRBV7-6, the J call TRBJ2-7; 9 nucleotides align to TRBD1. Germline V gene data show CDR1 as SGHVS and CDR2 as FNYEAQ. J was trimmed by 6 bases and V by 5 bases; bases with no gene match: 11. The CDR3 consists of 15 residues. CDR3 sequence reads: CASSPRPGQGGEQYF. In nucleotides, the CDR3 is TGTGCCAGCAGCCCTCGACCGGGACAGGGAGGCGAGCAGTACTTC.

This sequence joins TRBV2 and TRBJ2-7; the D gene is possibly TRBD1 (6 bases). With 7 bases removed from V and 2 bases from J, the gap between germline ends came to 12 bases. Germline V gives CDR1 SNHLY, CDR2 FYNNEI. The CDR3 loop spans 13 amino acids. The chain's CDR3 is CASTAGDAYEQYF. CDR3 in DNA: TGTGCCAGCACGGCAGGGGACGCCTACGAGCAGTACTTC. The full variable domain, with the rest looked up from reference TRBV2 and TRBJ2-7, is EPEVTQTPSHQVTQMGQEVILRCVPISNHLYFYWYRQILGQKVEFLVSFYNNEISEKSEIFDDQFSVERPDGSNFTLKIRSTKLEDSAMYFCASTAGDAYEQYFGPGTRLTVT.

The chain uses TRBV19 and TRBJ2-1; 10 nucleotides agree with TRBD2. In germline, CDR1 is LNHDA, CDR2 SQIVND (reference sequence). The CDR3 length is 15 residues. The trim removed 5 bases at V and 2 bases at J, leaving 3 bases unmatched. The CDR3 bases are TGTGCCAGTAGTCCTCTAGCGGGAGCCTACAATGAGCAGTTCTTC. Its protein product is CASSPLAGAYNEQFF.

This clone was observed a handful of times. The J gene is TRBJ1-5, the V gene TRBV5-1; D is perhaps TRBD1 (5 bases). Germline lookup yields CDR1 SGHRS and CDR2 YFSETQ. This CDR3 comprises 15 residues. Trimming stripped 0 bases from V and 4 bases from J, with 11 bases between. CDR3 DNA: TGCGCCAGCAGCTTGGTATCAGGGTATAATCAGCCCCAGCATTTT. It yields the protein CASSLVSGYNQPQHF.

The chain recombines TRBV11-2 with TRBJ1-5; 10 bases map to TRBD1. Trimming at V came to 5 bases and at J to 5 bases, leaving 3 bases not matched to a gene. The CDR3 is made up of 14 amino acids. The germline CDR1 and CDR2 sequences are SGHAT and FQNNGV. The CDR3 loop reads CASSPDRGHQPQHF. DNA for the CDR3: TGTGCCAGCAGCCCAGACAGGGGGCATCAGCCCCAGCATTTT.

The chain has TRBV6-1 and TRBJ2-7; tentatively, D is TRBD2 (6 bases). Trimming stripped 4 bases from V and 6 bases from J, with 16 bases between. The germline CDR1 and CDR2 sequences are MNHNS and SASEGT. CDR3 length: 14 amino acids. CDR3: CASSGGLTDGEQYF. The DNA for the CDR3 is TGTGCCAGCAGTGGGGGACTCACCGACGGCGAGCAGTACTTC.